This T cell receptor (beta chain) was recorded in a study of T cell responses to AZD1222 COVID-19 vaccine. Findings of the study overall: Two AZD1222 doses significantly raised spike-specific TCR breadth and depth over controls. It was only a handful of AZD1222 recipients who were seropositive at baseline. Possibly, clonal diversity was underestimated; donors were largely white British and included more females. Nearly half of spike-specific TCRs reportedly go after variant regions that carry no mutations.

As for this clone: No antigen is known for it.

Germline V lookup: CDR1 LNHDA, CDR2 SQIVND (reference sequence). The V end lost 0 bases, the J end lost 1 base, and 7 bases lay between the germline ends. The CDR3 extends over 14 amino acids. The table came from immunoSEQ multiplex PCR; TCRdb's copy has only in-frame clones and leaves some out. This repertoire shows some 120,000 clones, about 86% found once; its top ten account for about 8.8%. The V gene is TRBV19, the J gene TRBJ2-7; perhaps TRBD1 as D (5 bases). Sample: peripheral blood, taken on day 0 of AZD1222 vaccination. The sequence came from an adult in good health. CDR3 sequence (DNA): TGTGCCAGTAGTATAGATCCAGGGTCCTACGAGCAGTACTTC. Amino acid sequence: CASSIDPGSYEQYF.